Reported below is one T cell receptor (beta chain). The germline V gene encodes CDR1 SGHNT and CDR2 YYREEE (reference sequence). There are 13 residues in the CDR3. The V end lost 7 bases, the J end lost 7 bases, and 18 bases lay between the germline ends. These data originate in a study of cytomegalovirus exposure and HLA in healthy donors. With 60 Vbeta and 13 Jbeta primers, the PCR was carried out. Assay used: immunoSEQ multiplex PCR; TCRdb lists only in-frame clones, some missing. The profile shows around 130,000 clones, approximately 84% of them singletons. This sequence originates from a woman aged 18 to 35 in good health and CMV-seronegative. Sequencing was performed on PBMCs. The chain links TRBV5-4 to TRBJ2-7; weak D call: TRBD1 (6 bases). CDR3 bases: TGTGCCAGCCCGAAGACAGGTGTTAGGGAGCAGTACTTC. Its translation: CASPKTGVREQYF.